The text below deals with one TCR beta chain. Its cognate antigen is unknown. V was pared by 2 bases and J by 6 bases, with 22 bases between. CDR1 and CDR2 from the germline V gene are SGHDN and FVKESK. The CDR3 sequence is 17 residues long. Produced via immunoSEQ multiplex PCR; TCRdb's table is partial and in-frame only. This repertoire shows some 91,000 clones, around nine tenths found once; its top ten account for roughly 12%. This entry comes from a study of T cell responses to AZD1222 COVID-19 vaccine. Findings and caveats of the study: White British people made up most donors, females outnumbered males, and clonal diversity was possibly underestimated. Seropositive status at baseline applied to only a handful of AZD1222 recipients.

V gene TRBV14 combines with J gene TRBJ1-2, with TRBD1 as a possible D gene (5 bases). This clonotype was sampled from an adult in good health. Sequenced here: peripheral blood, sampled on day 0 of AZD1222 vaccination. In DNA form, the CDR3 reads TGTGCCAGCAGCCAATCCTTCAGGGTCGTCGGTAGCCATGGCTACACCTTC. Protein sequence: CASSQSFRVVGSHGYTF.